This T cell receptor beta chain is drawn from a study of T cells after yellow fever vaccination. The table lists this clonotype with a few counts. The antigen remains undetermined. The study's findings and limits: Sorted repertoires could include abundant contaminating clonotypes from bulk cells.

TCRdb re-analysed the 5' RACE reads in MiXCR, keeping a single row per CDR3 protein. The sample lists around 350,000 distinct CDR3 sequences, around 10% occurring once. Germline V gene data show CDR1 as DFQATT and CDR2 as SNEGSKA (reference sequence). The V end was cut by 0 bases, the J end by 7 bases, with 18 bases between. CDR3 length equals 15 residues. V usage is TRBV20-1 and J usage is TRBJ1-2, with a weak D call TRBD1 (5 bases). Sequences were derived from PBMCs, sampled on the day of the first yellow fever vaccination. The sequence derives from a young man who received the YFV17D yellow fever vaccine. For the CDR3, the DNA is TGCAGTGCTAGAGATCCCTCGACGGGGCAGCGTGGCTACACCTTC. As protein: CSARDPSTGQRGYTF.